This T cell receptor (beta chain) was sequenced in a study of response to subunit inactivated influenza vaccine. There are 14 residues in the CDR3. Germline CDR1 MNHEY, CDR2 SMNVEV (reference sequence). Trimming cost V 8 bases and J 7 bases, with 18 bases left between them. TCRdb processed the RT-PCR reads anew with MiXCR; each CDR3 protein has one entry. The sample shows 500,000 or so distinct CDR3 sequences, roughly 9.8% of them seen only once. Study outcomes and limitations: The authors offered the suggestion that each seasonal influenza vaccination recruits few new T cells.

Comments on this clonotype: Antigen unknown.

The sequencing used PBMCs from blood, collected roughly 46 days after vaccination. This chain links TRBV27 with TRBJ2-1; unclear D gene. This TCR derives from a man between 45 and 60 years old who received an inactivated influenza vaccine. This CDR3 reads CASCSVPLGNEQFF. In DNA form, the CDR3 reads TGTGCCAGCTGTAGTGTCCCCTTGGGGAATGAGCAGTTCTTC.